A single sample gave rise to the 26 T cell receptor beta chains below, sequenced in a study of T cell responses to AZD1222 COVID-19 vaccine. Sequencing was performed with immunoSEQ multiplex PCR; in TCRdb, only in-frame clones are kept and a portion is missing. This sample carries about 84,000 clones, about 82% of them seen once, and the ten largest clones take around 5.4%. The sample consisted of peripheral blood, taken 28 days after the second AZD1222 dose. The receptors here all came from an adult who received the AZD1222 COVID-19 vaccine.

The chain has TRBV6-5 and TRBJ2-7; 9 bases match TRBD1. The V gene end was trimmed by 8 bases and the J gene end by 0 bases; junction bases not matched to a gene: 5. CDR3 length: 14 residues. Germline V gives CDR1 MNHEY, CDR2 SVGAGI. CDR3 region: CASLEDRGSYEQYF. CDR3 nucleotide sequence: TGTGCCAGCCTGGAGGACAGGGGCTCCTACGAGCAGTACTTC.

V and J are TRBV19 and TRBJ2-5, with TRBD1 as a possible D gene (6 bases). V gave up 4 bases and J gave up 6 bases, with 15 bases separating them. The germline CDR1 and CDR2 sequences are LNHDA and SQIVND (reference sequence). The CDR3 extends over 14 amino acids. As DNA, the CDR3 is TGTGCCAGTAGTAGTACAGGGTCAAAGAAGACCCAGTACTTC. This translates into CASSSTGSKKTQYF.

This chain uses TRBV9 with TRBJ2-5, with 9 nucleotides matching TRBD2. The CDR3 is 18 residues long. V was pared by 0 bases and J by 5 bases, with 14 bases of the junction left unmatched. In germline, CDR1 is SGDLS, CDR2 YYNGEE. DNA of the CDR3: TGTGCCAGCAGCGTAGCGGGGCGGGGGGGCCCTGAGGTGGAGACCCAGTACTTC. Translating gives CASSVAGRGGPEVETQYF.

The V gene is TRBV7-8, the J gene TRBJ1-1; TRBD1 matches 7 bases. With 7 bases clipped from V and 0 bases from J, the junction kept 11 bases outside the gene matches. This CDR3 region has 16 residues. CDR1 and CDR2 from the germline V gene are SGHVS and FQNEAQ. The CDR3 region is CASTSRDSLMNTEAFF. The CDR3 coding sequence is TGTGCCAGCACCTCAAGGGACAGCCTCATGAACACTGAAGCTTTCTTT.

The gene calls are TRBV28 and TRBJ2-7; 12 bases are a match to TRBD1. The CDR3 is 15 residues long. V shed 8 bases, J shed 3 bases, and the junction held 8 bases outside the gene matches. CDR1 MDHEN and CDR2 SYDVKM come from the germline V gene. CDR3 sequence reads: CASGTGGAGGYEQYF. For the CDR3, the DNA is TGTGCCAGCGGGACAGGGGGCGCAGGTGGCTACGAGCAGTACTTC.

The chain carries TRBV9 and TRBJ1-5; the D gene is possibly TRBD1 (6 bases). Germline V gene data show CDR1 as SGDLS and CDR2 as YYNGEE. The CDR3 is 16 amino acids. Trimming cost V 4 bases and J 3 bases, with 17 bases left between them. The CDR3 DNA reads as TGTGCCAGCAGCCCGAGGGGGGAGGGGCCCAATCAGCCCCAGCATTTT. This sequence encodes CASSPRGEGPNQPQHF. Using reference TRBV9 and TRBJ1-5 for the parts outside the CDR3, the full variable domain is DSGVTQTPKHLITATGQRVTLRCSPRSGDLSVYWYQQSLDQGLQFLIQYYNGEERAKGNILERFSAQQFPDLHSELNLSSLELGDSALYFCASSPRGEGPNQPQHFGDGTRLSIL.

The gene calls are TRBV6-5 and TRBJ1-6, with D possibly TRBD1 on 5 matching bases. This CDR3 comprises 15 residues. V dropped 7 bases and J dropped 8 bases, with 18 bases sitting between them. Germline V gene lookup returns CDR1 MNHEY and CDR2 SVGAGI. This CDR3 reads CASKGSEGTYSPLHF. CDR3 nucleotide sequence: TGTGCCAGCAAGGGGTCGGAGGGGACCTATTCACCCCTCCACTTT.

This chain joins TRBV24-1 and TRBJ1-2; D is possibly TRBD1 (6 bases). CDR3 length: 13 residues. V dropped 1 base and J dropped 8 bases, with 10 bases sitting between them. Looked up from germline, CDR1 is KGHDR and CDR2 is SFDVKD. CDR3 protein: CATSDFQGTGYTF. In nucleotides, the CDR3 is TGTGCCACCAGTGATTTTCAGGGGACCGGCTACACCTTC.

The chain employs TRBV4-2 and TRBJ2-1; 14 bases match TRBD2. Germline CDR1 and CDR2: LGHNA and YNFKEQ. This CDR3 spans 23 amino acids. J gave up 4 bases and V 0 bases, and 20 bases lay outside the gene matches. Written as DNA, the CDR3 is TGTGCCAGCAGCCAAGAGGAGACTAGCGGGAGGGTGTTAGGGAACAGGGGTTACAATGAGCAGTTCTTC. It specifies CASSQEETSGRVLGNRGYNEQFF.

The genes are TRBV7-9 and TRBJ1-1; TRBD1 might be the D (6 bases). CDR3 length: 14 residues. V lost 1 base to trimming and J lost 2 bases, with 8 bases between them. Germline values: CDR1 SEHNR, CDR2 FQNEAQ (reference sequence). The CDR3, as DNA: TGTGCCAGCAGCTTAGAACAGGGTAACACTGAAGCTTTCTTT. Its translation: CASSLEQGNTEAFF.

The V gene is TRBV5-1, the J gene TRBJ1-4, with 7 nucleotides matching TRBD1. Losses at the gene ends were 2 bases for V and 6 bases for J; bases not matched to a gene: 1. The germline CDR1 and CDR2 sequences are SGHRS and YFSETQ. The CDR3 loop spans 13 amino acids. CDR3 residues: CASSFGQDEKLFF. CDR3 nucleotides: TGCGCCAGCAGCTTTGGACAGGATGAAAAACTGTTTTTT.

The chain combines TRBV28 with TRBJ2-7; 8 bases align to TRBD2. Germline CDR1 reads MDHEN; CDR2 reads SYDVKM. This CDR3 has 18 amino acids. The V gene end was trimmed by 5 bases and the J gene end by 2 bases; junction bases not matched to a gene: 17. The CDR3 sequence is CASSAGGAGAGVPYEQYF. The CDR3 nucleotides are TGTGCCAGCAGTGCCGGGGGGGCAGGAGCGGGAGTCCCCTACGAGCAGTACTTC.

V is TRBV11-3 and J is TRBJ2-1, with 8 bases aligning to TRBD2. The CDR3 length is 15 residues. Germline V lookup: CDR1 SGHNT, CDR2 YENEEA. Losses at the gene ends were 5 bases for V and 4 bases for J; bases not matched to a gene: 7. CDR3 protein: CASSRGLAGYNEQFF. In DNA form, the CDR3 reads TGTGCCAGCAGCCGAGGGCTAGCGGGTTACAATGAGCAGTTCTTC.

This chain joins TRBV7-9 and TRBJ2-4; the match to TRBD2 covers 10 bases. The CDR3 spans 17 residues. Germline-derived CDR1 and CDR2 are SEHNR and FQNEAQ (reference sequence). The junction had 11 bases not matched to a gene; V was cut back by 5 bases and J by 4 bases. This CDR3 reads CASSRVLAGLQKNIQYF. CDR3 in DNA: TGTGCCAGCAGCCGGGTACTAGCGGGGCTACAAAAAAACATTCAGTACTTC.

The chain joins TRBV19 to TRBJ1-6; D not certain. The CDR3 totals 13 residues. The V end lost 6 bases, the J end lost 6 bases, and 9 bases lay between the germline ends. Germline CDR1 LNHDA, CDR2 SQIVND (reference sequence). The CDR3 reads CASRPISNSPLHF. The CDR3 DNA is TGTGCCAGTAGACCCATAAGTAATTCACCCCTCCACTTT.

The chain employs TRBV3-1 (or the pseudogene TRBV3-2) and TRBJ1-2; D is unclear. Deletions cut 4 bases from V and 0 bases from J, with 12 bases between. There are 15 residues in the CDR3. From germline, CDR1 is LGHDT and CDR2 YNNKEL (reference sequence). The DNA for the CDR3 is TGTGCCAGCAGCCCCGGTGGGTCAGCTAACTATGGCTACACCTTC. Encoded protein: CASSPGGSANYGYTF.

The chain uses TRBV7-8 and TRBJ2-7; a possible D gene is TRBD1 (5 bases). Trimming pared 5 bases from V and 0 bases from J, leaving 11 bases between. Germline CDR1 SGHVS, CDR2 FQNEAQ. This CDR3 region has 14 residues. This CDR3 reads CASSPGRFSYEQYF. CDR3 bases: TGTGCCAGCAGCCCAGGGCGCTTCTCCTACGAGCAGTACTTC.

The CDR3 region is CATSEEAPYEQYF. CDR3 sequence (DNA): TGTGCCACCAGTGAGGAAGCCCCCTACGAGCAGTACTTC. The gene calls are TRBV24-1 and TRBJ2-7; D ambiguous. Trimming stripped 4 bases from V and 2 bases from J, with 8 bases between. CDR3 length: 13 residues. Per germline, CDR1 KGHDR and CDR2 SFDVKD.

The chain is built from TRBV27 and TRBJ2-7; 8 bases are shared with TRBD2. This CDR3 has 16 residues. CDR1 and CDR2 (germline): MNHEY, SMNVEV (reference sequence). Trimming removed 2 bases from V and 3 bases from J; junction bases left unmatched: 9. The CDR3 sequence: CASSLNPGLAGYEQYF. The CDR3 bases are TGTGCCAGCAGTTTAAACCCCGGGCTAGCGGGCTACGAGCAGTACTTC.

CDR3 sequence reads: CASSRGQLSGNTIYF. The DNA for the CDR3 is TGTGCCAGCAGTAGGGGACAGCTCTCTGGAAACACCATATATTTT. The V call is TRBV6-5, the J call TRBJ1-3, with 7 positions matching TRBD1. V lost 5 bases and J lost 0; bases outside the gene matches: 4. Germline assignment: CDR1 MNHEY and CDR2 SVGAGI. This CDR3 comprises 15 residues.

The chain carries TRBV9 and TRBJ2-7; D possibly corresponds to TRBD1 (5 bases). Germline values: CDR1 SGDLS, CDR2 YYNGEE. This CDR3 has 14 amino acids. V was trimmed by 4 bases and J by 5 bases, leaving 16 bases between them. The chain's CDR3 is CASSPRQGGNEQYF. The DNA for the CDR3 is TGTGCCAGCAGCCCCCGGCAGGGCGGTAACGAGCAGTACTTC.

The rearrangement uses TRBV19 and TRBJ1-2; D gene uncertain. V gave up 3 bases and J gave up 5 bases, with 7 bases separating them. Germline CDR1 and CDR2: LNHDA and SQIVND (reference sequence). This CDR3 region has 12 residues. CDR3: CASSMTVYGYTF. CDR3 bases: TGTGCCAGTAGTATGACGGTTTATGGCTACACCTTC.

In its sample, this clone was seen once. The genes are TRBV11-3 and TRBJ1-1, with no clear D. The V end was cut by 5 bases, the J end by 5 bases, with 21 bases between. Germline lookup yields CDR1 SGHNT and CDR2 YENEEA. CDR3 length: 16 residues. CDR3 amino acids: CASSPPGSRVYTEAFF. As DNA, the CDR3 is TGTGCCAGCAGCCCCCCCGGCTCAAGGGTATATACTGAAGCTTTCTTT.

The rearrangement joins TRBV2 to TRBJ2-4, with 13 bases identical to TRBD2. Germline loops: CDR1 SNHLY, CDR2 FYNNEI. With V trimmed by 0 bases and J by 6 bases, 11 bases remained unmatched. There are 19 residues in the CDR3. CDR3 amino acids: CASSEALTSGGAKRNIQYF. Here the CDR3 DNA reads TGTGCCAGCAGTGAAGCGTTAACTAGCGGGGGGGCGAAGAGAAACATTCAGTACTTC.

In regard to this clone: Other nucleotide sequences in the sample specify the same CDR3. The chain combines TRBV6-2 or TRBV6-3 with TRBJ1-5, with D hard to call. Germline CDR1 is MNHEY and CDR2 is SVGEGT. V was trimmed by 0 bases and J by 0 bases, leaving 3 bases between them. This CDR3 contains 14 residues. The CDR3 coding sequence is TGTGCCAGCAGTTACTCGAGTAGCAATCAGCCCCAGCATTTT. Translating it yields CASSYSSSNQPQHF.

The CDR3 protein is CASSEGGTGNQPQHF. Here the CDR3 DNA reads TGTGCCAGCAGTGAAGGGGGGACAGGCAATCAGCCCCAGCATTTT. This sequence joins TRBV2 and TRBJ1-5; 7 nucleotides agree with TRBD1. The CDR3 has 15 residues. V lost 1 base to trimming and J lost 2 bases; unmatched junction nucleotides: 2. Germline assignment: CDR1 SNHLY and CDR2 FYNNEI.